The 15 T cell receptor beta chains given below trace back to one sample, sequenced in a study of T cells in women clearing cervical HPV infection. Sequencing was performed with immunoSEQ multiplex PCR; in TCRdb, only in-frame clones are kept and a portion is missing. The clone table shows roughly 30,000 clones, with the ten largest holding around 9.2%. The sample was blood buffy coat. Source of these receptors: a woman between 18 and 70 years old with a cervical HPV16 infection that either progressed to CIN3+ or cleared (not recorded which).

With respect to this clone: The CDR3 end lies 3 residues beyond the end of the read and is filled in from the germline J gene. This chain uses TRBV18 with TRBJ2-7; tentative D call: TRBD1 (6 bases). The length of the CDR3 is 15 residues. The germline V gene encodes CDR1 KGHSH and CDR2 LQKENI. V was cut by 0 bases and J by 2 bases, with 11 bases left in between. CDR3 amino acids: CASSPPGQAPYEQYF. CDR3 DNA, as far as it was read: TGTGCCAGCTCACCACCGGGACAAGCCCCCTACGAG. Full variable domain (outside the CDR3, taken from reference TRBV18 and TRBJ2-7): NAGVMQNPRHLVRRRGQEARLRCSPMKGHSHVYWYRQLPEEGLKFMVYLQKENIIDESGMPKERFSAEFPKEGPSILRIQQVVRGDSAAYFCASSPPGQAPYEQYFGPGTRLTVT.

Worth noting for this clone: The CDR3 end lies 3 residues beyond the end of the read and is filled in from the germline J gene. The chain recombines TRBV4-2 with TRBJ1-4, with TRBD1 matching 7 bases. Germline V gives CDR1 LGHNA, CDR2 YNFKEQ. The CDR3 spans 18 residues. V shed 3 bases, J shed 2 bases, and the junction held 12 bases outside the gene matches. Incomplete CDR3 DNA: TGTGCCAGCAGCCAGGGCGTCATAGGGACAGTCACTAATGAAAAA. This encodes CASSQGVIGTVTNEK. From start to end, the CDR3 is CASSQGVIGTVTNEKLFF.

In regard to this clone: The read halts 3 residues ahead of the CDR3 end, with the missing end drawn from the germline J gene. V and J are TRBV5-6 and TRBJ1-1, with D hard to call. The CDR3 has 11 residues. The V and J ends lost 0 bases and 7 bases respectively, with 4 bases between them. Germline CDR1 SGHDT, CDR2 YYEEEE. CDR3 region: CASSLDSEAFF. The CDR3 DNA, read in part, is TGTGCCAGCAGCTTGGACAGTGAA.

Points on this clone: The DNA ends 3 residues before the CDR3 does, and the rest of the CDR3 is filled in from the germline J gene. V usage is TRBV7-9 and J usage is TRBJ1-4; 7 nucleotides match TRBD1. Per germline, CDR1 SEHNR and CDR2 FQNEAQ (reference sequence). After removal of 5 bases from V and 0 bases from J, the junction contained 3 bases not matched to a gene. The CDR3 totals 15 residues. The CDR3 bases that were read are TGTGCCAGCAGCCCAGGACAGGCAACTAATGAAAAA. Protein sequence: CASSPGQATNEK. Given in full, the CDR3 is CASSPGQATNEKLFF.

Details on this clone: The read terminates 3 residues before the CDR3 end, so the remaining end is supplied by the germline J gene. The chain links TRBV12-3 or TRBV12-4 to TRBJ1-2, with D perhaps TRBD1 (6 bases). Trimming took off 0 bases at V and 5 bases at J, with 7 bases between the two ends. The length of the CDR3 is 13 residues. The sequenced CDR3 bases are TGTGCCAGCAGTTTAGCAGGGGGTTATGGC. This codes for CASSLAGGYG. The complete CDR3 sequence is CASSLAGGYGYTF.

Turning to this clone: Read data end 3 residues before the CDR3 end; the end is taken from the germline J gene. V and J are TRBV5-4 and TRBJ1-2; 7 bases match TRBD1. Germline CDR1 SGHNT, CDR2 YYREEE (reference sequence). The CDR3 is 14 amino acids. After removal of 0 bases from V and 3 bases from J, the junction contained 2 bases not matched to a gene. The CDR3 loop reads CASSLAGTDYGYTF. Partial CDR3 DNA: TGTGCCAGCAGCTTGGCAGGGACAGACTATGGC.

Comments on this clone: The CDR3 end falls 3 residues outside the read, so it is completed with the germline J gene. The V call is TRBV18, the J call TRBJ2-2; 7 bases line up with TRBD1. Per the germline V gene, CDR1 is KGHSH and CDR2 is LQKENI. CDR3 length: 14 residues. The chain's CDR3 is CASSGTDLREKLFF. CDR3 DNA (partial): TGTGCCAGCTCCGGGACAGACCTTCGGGAAAAG.

As to this clone: Distinct nucleotide sequences in the sample also encode this CDR3. Partial CDR3 DNA: TGTGCCAGCTCCCCTCCCCTAAAGCGGGGGATAAATGAG. Translation: CASSPPLKRGINE. The whole CDR3 sequence reads CASSPPLKRGINEQFF. The V and J genes are TRBV18 and TRBJ2-1; 8 nucleotides align to TRBD2. The read comes to an end 3 residues before the CDR3 does, leaving the germline J gene to fill in the end. Germline V gene data show CDR1 as KGHSH and CDR2 as LQKENI. This CDR3 spans 16 amino acids. After removal of 6 bases from V and 7 bases from J, the junction contained 14 bases not matched to a gene.

In regard to this clone: The CDR3 goes on 3 residues after the read ends, and that part is filled in from the germline J gene. The chain recombines TRBV18 with TRBJ2-7; 7 nucleotides match TRBD1. The V segment lost 5 bases and the J segment 0 bases; nucleotides outside the gene matches: 7. The CDR3 contains 15 residues. Germline loops: CDR1 KGHSH, CDR2 LQKENI. The CDR3 bases that were read are TGTGCCAGCTCAGAGGGACAGATTAGCTCCTACGAG. This translates into CASSEGQISSYE. The whole CDR3 protein is CASSEGQISSYEQYF.

In the case of this clone: The read terminates 3 residues before the CDR3 end, so the remaining end is supplied by the germline J gene. The chain has TRBV19 and TRBJ1-2, with 11 bases aligning to TRBD1. V lost 4 bases to trimming and J lost 6 bases; unmatched junction nucleotides: 10. The CDR3 loop spans 16 amino acids. Per germline, CDR1 LNHDA and CDR2 SQIVND (reference sequence). CDR3 DNA (partial): TGTGCCAGTAGTAAACTTCCGGGACAGGGGGAGAATGGC. Protein product: CASSKLPGQGENG. From start to end, the CDR3 is CASSKLPGQGENGYTF. The complete variable domain, with remaining parts taken from reference TRBV19 and TRBJ1-2, reads DGGITQSPKYLFRKEGQNVTLSCEQNLNHDAMYWYRQDPGQGLRLIYYSQIVNDFQKGDIAEGYSVSREKKESFPLTVTSAQKNPTAFYLCASSKLPGQGENGYTFGSGTRLTVV.

To note about this clone: The missing CDR3 end, 3 residues past where the read stops, is filled in from the germline J gene. The chain uses TRBV7-9 and TRBJ2-5; D perhaps matches TRBD1 (6 bases). The ends were cut back, 6 bases at V and 4 bases at J, with 18 bases in the middle. Germline V gene data show CDR1 as SEHNR and CDR2 as FQNEAQ (reference sequence). The CDR3 extends over 15 amino acids. The part of the CDR3 DNA that was read is TGTGCCAGCAGGGGTACAGGGCAATTTGGAGAGACC. This encodes CASRGTGQFGET. The full CDR3 protein is CASRGTGQFGETQYF.

Of note for this clone: The read stops 3 residues short of the end of the CDR3; the missing end is completed from the germline J gene. The rearrangement uses TRBV5-1 and TRBJ1-1; D is unresolved. The germline V and J ends were trimmed by 0 bases and 1 base, with 4 bases remaining between them. The CDR3 loop spans 13 amino acids. Germline CDR1 SGHRS, CDR2 YFSETQ. The CDR3 DNA, read in part, is TGCGCCAGCAGCTTGGAAGGGAACACTGAA. Its translation is CASSLEGNTE. The whole CDR3 is CASSLEGNTEAFF. Using reference TRBV5-1 and TRBJ1-1 for the parts outside the CDR3, the full variable domain is KAGVTQTPRYLIKTRGQQVTLSCSPISGHRSVSWYQQTPGQGLQFLFEYFSETQRNKGNFPGRFSGRQFSNSRSEMNVSTLELGDSALYLCASSLEGNTEAFFGQGTRLTVV.

The CDR3 loop is CASSVDTLTEAFF. CDR3 DNA, as far as it was read: TGTGCCAGCAGTGTCGACACCCTCACTGAA. V is TRBV6-1 and J is TRBJ1-1; D call uncertain. Coverage ceases 3 residues before the CDR3 finishes, and the germline J gene fills in the end. The germline CDR1 and CDR2 sequences are MNHNS and SASEGT. This CDR3 spans 13 amino acids. Trimming left V 4 bases short and J 4 bases short, with 10 bases between.

Worth noting for this clone: The read is 3 residues too short to cover the CDR3 end, so that end is filled in from the germline J gene. J is TRBJ2-7 and V is TRBV4-1, with 11 bases matching TRBD2. CDR1 MGHRA and CDR2 YSYEKL come from the germline V gene. CDR3 size: 17 residues. V shed 0 bases, J shed 3 bases, and the junction held 7 bases outside the gene matches. The covered CDR3 bases are TGCGCCAGCAGCCAAGACCAAACTAGCGGGAGATTCTACGAG. Its protein is CASSQDQTSGRFYE. The CDR3 as a whole reads CASSQDQTSGRFYEQYF.

CDR3 DNA (partial): TGCAGCATCCTCCGGGGGGCGGCTAACTATGGC. It encodes CSILRGAANYG. The whole CDR3 sequence reads CSILRGAANYGYTF. The chain carries TRBV29-1 and TRBJ1-2; tentative D call: TRBD1 (6 bases). The sequenced fragment ends 3 residues before the CDR3 boundary, so the rest is inferred from the germline J gene. The CDR3 extends over 14 amino acids. With 8 bases removed from V and 0 bases from J, the gap between germline ends came to 16 bases. Germline loops: CDR1 SQVTM, CDR2 ANQGSEA. The variable domain in full, with the rest retrieved from reference TRBV29-1 and TRBJ1-2, is SAVISQKPSRDICQRGTSLTIQCQVDSQVTMMFWYRQQPGQSLTLIATANQGSEATYESGFVIDKFPISRPNLTFSTLTVSNMSPEDSSIYLCSILRGAANYGYTFGSGTRLTVV.